What follows describes a single TCR beta chain. Antigen: not known. Unmatched junction bases numbered 6, after V lost 0 bases and J lost 2 bases. Germline CDR1 SGHRS, CDR2 YFSETQ. The CDR3 is 16 amino acids. The sample originates from a study of T cell responses to AZD1222 COVID-19 vaccine. The study, taken as a whole, reports: In the spike-specific TCR repertoire, nearly half reportedly target unmutated variant regions. Clonal diversity was possibly underestimated; the donors were predominantly white British and more often female. Spike was spanned by vaccine-associated CD4 TCRs, with dominance at 160-218 and 743-854.

Pooling of second doses given at about 4 or about 12 weeks was done. Using immunoSEQ multiplex PCR, the repertoire was profiled, and TCRdb retains in-frame clones only, with some absent. This sample has roughly 180,000 clones; approximately 93% occur once, and the top ten carry 1.7%. The sample in question was peripheral blood, obtained 28 days after the second AZD1222 dose. This rearrangement joins TRBV5-1 to TRBJ2-7, with TRBD2 identical over 9 bases. This TCR came from an adult who received the AZD1222 COVID-19 vaccine. In DNA, the CDR3 is TGCGCCAGCAGCTTGGGTAGCGGGAGTATTACCTACGAGCAGTACTTC. It is translated as CASSLGSGSITYEQYF.